This T cell receptor beta chain was found in a study of T cell repertoires in cytomegalovirus infection (dated 2019 in TCRdb). Looking at the study overall: The peptide stimulations were aimed at well-studied HLA-B-restricted epitopes as well as recently identified HLA-C-restricted CMV epitopes, whose presentation resists viral immunomodulation. Donor HLA type was relevant to the analysis, because carriage of CMV infection together with the matching HLA type was indicated by public TCR beta signatures.

CDR3 length: 12 amino acids, cysteine to phenylalanine. CDR3 DNA only is kept here, 36 bases in frame from base 1. Relative to germline, V is 2 bases shorter and J is 2 bases shorter, with 4 bases between their ends. The germline V gene provides CDR1 SGHTA and CDR2 FQGNSA. The treatment or condition label corresponds to: in vitro stimulation with specific CMV peptide epitopes to enrich CMV-specific T cells. TCRdb shows the sequencer as Illumina HiSeq 1500. TCRdb passed the public sequencing reads through fastp at Q25 and MiXCR, retaining productive beta sequences. Entries are consolidated by CDR3 protein sequence, retaining the most common genes and DNA. For this sample there are some 220,000 distinct CDR3 sequences; less than 50% appear just once. Approximately 59% of the sample is held by the ten biggest clonotypes. Broader findings and caveats from the paper: Cumulative frequency of public TCR beta family members discriminated carriers of CMV infection plus the relevant HLA type in this cohort and an independent 352-donor cohort. The ex vivo response was dominated by HLA-C-restricted CMV-specific TCR beta clonotypes, which also provided the single most frequent clonotype in two of eight donors.

This clonotype turned up a few times. Its antigen is not yet known. Per-base qualities were not stored, and no clone one base away is much larger. The chain uses TRBV7-2 and TRBJ2-7, with no confidently assigned D gene. The sequences come from CD8+ T cells from cultured PBMCs, collected from culture after CMV antigen stimulation. The TCR sequence derives from a human donor in good health (CMV status not recorded). Some clones in this sample may be carry-over from other donors' samples. The CDR3 protein: CASSLRPYEQYF. The nucleotides read TGTGCCAGCAGCTTAAGGCCCTACGAGCAGTACTTC.